This record covers a single T cell receptor beta chain. The entry originates in a study of blood T cell repertoires in COVID-19. Profiled with immunoSEQ multiplex PCR; TCRdb holds only in-frame clones, not every one. The profile shows around 270,000 clones, 75% to 90% of them singletons. Recruitment covered under 25 US areas and drew participants whose ages spanned roughly 18 to 100 years. Assignment of participants to cohorts was predicated upon participant-reported clinical history. Germline-derived CDR1 and CDR2 are MNHNS and SASEGT. This CDR3 comprises 14 residues. V lost 1 base, J lost 5 bases, and 10 bases lay in between.

The sequence derives from a young woman who had recovered from COVID-19. What was sequenced was PBMCs or T cells enriched from blood (not recorded which). The chain joins TRBV6-1 to TRBJ2-3; D perhaps matches TRBD2 (6 bases). The chain's CDR3 is CASSEDGGLDTQYF. The CDR3 DNA reads as TGTGCCAGCAGTGAAGACGGGGGTTTAGATACGCAGTATTTT.